These T cell receptor beta chains were read from a single sample in a study of blood T cell repertoires in COVID-19. Measured with immunoSEQ multiplex PCR; TCRdb has only the in-frame clones, and not every one. The data show 250,000 or so clones, with approximately 80% seen just once and about 10% held by the top ten. Sequenced input: peripheral blood. Source of these receptors: an elderly man with acute or convalescent COVID-19. The CDR3 runs from the conserved cysteine through the conserved F or W. The D gene is left open where the match is weak. Rows give clone size only sometimes, using once, few, many, or a class for an expanded clone.

>.|TRBV12-5|.|TRBJ1-5
TGTGCTAGTGGTTTGGTACTCGGGAGAGGGCAGCCCCAGCATTTT
CASGLVLGRGQPQHF
>TRBD2|TRBV10-3|.|TRBJ2-1
TGTGCCACCCTCCCGGCTAGCGGGCTCACCATCTCCTACAATGAGCAGTTCTTC
CATLPASGLTISYNEQFF
>.|TRBV6-6|.|TRBJ2-7
TGTGCCAGCAGTTACCTGAGACTAGGGGATGGAGAGCAGTACTTC
CASSYLRLGDGEQYF
>.|TRBV12-3/TRBV12-4|.|TRBJ2-1
TGTGCCAGCAGACCGACAGCTAATGAGCAGTTCTTC
CASRPTANEQFF
>.|TRBV3-1/TRBV3-2|.|TRBJ2-7
TGTGCCAGCAGCCAAGGACTAAATATAGTCTACGAGCAGTACTTC
CASSQGLNIVYEQYF
>TRBD2|TRBV6-5|.|TRBJ2-2
TGTGCCAGCAGTTCCTGGGGCGGGAGGAACACCGGGGAGCTGTTTTTT
CASSSWGGRNTGELFF
>TRBD1|TRBV18|once|TRBJ1-3
TGTGCCAGCTCACCTAAAATGACCTTGGGGACAGGCCTCTCTGGAAACACCATATATTTT
CASSPKMTLGTGLSGNTIYF
>.|TRBV7-9|.|TRBJ2-1
TGTGCCAGCAGCTTAGTCTGGACACAGGTTTTCTCGGTCGATGAGCAGTTCTTC
CASSLVWTQVFSVDEQFF
>TRBD1|TRBV2|.|TRBJ1-5
TGTGCCAGCAGTGGGACAGGTCGCGGACAGCCCCAGCATTTT
CASSGTGRGQPQHF
>TRBD1|TRBV5-1|.|TRBJ2-4
TGCGCCAGCAGCCATAGACAGGGGGCTAAGGACATTCAGTACTTC
CASSHRQGAKDIQYF
>.|TRBV12-3/TRBV12-4|.|TRBJ2-3
TGTGCCAGCACCTTGGGGGGGCAAGATACGCAGTATTTT
CASTLGGQDTQYF
>TRBD2|TRBV5-5|.|TRBJ2-7
TGTGCCAGCAGCCTTAGCGGGGGAGCCTACGAGCAGTACTTC
CASSLSGGAYEQYF
>TRBD1|TRBV24-1|.|TRBJ2-7
TGTGCCACCAGTGATCCAAGACAGGGGGCCTACGAGCAGTACTTC
CATSDPRQGAYEQYF
>TRBD1|TRBV10-3|few|TRBJ2-7
TGTGCCATCGCCCCGGGACAGCCCTACGAGCAGTACTTC
CAIAPGQPYEQYF
>TRBD1|TRBV19|.|TRBJ1-5
TGTGCCACCAAGGATCGGGACAGGGACAATCAGCCCCAGCATTTT
CATKDRDRDNQPQHF
>.|TRBV5-1|few|TRBJ2-7
TGCGCCAGCAGCCCCCGTGCGGGGGCCCGCTACGAGCAGTACTTC
CASSPRAGARYEQYF
>TRBD1|TRBV29-1|.|TRBJ2-3
TGCAGCGTACCCGGGACAGGGTTCGATACGCAGTATTTT
CSVPGTGFDTQYF
>TRBD1|TRBV5-6|.|TRBJ1-4
TGTGCCAGCCGTGACAGGGGAGGTAATAATGAAAAACTGTTTTTT
CASRDRGGNNEKLFF
>.|TRBV7-9|.|TRBJ2-5
TGTGCCAGCAGCTTAGGTTCGTCAGGGCCAAGGGAGACCCAGTACTTC
CASSLGSSGPRETQYF
>TRBD1|TRBV29-1|.|TRBJ1-1
TGCAGCGCGGGACAGGGGAACACTGAAGCTTTCTTT
CSAGQGNTEAFF
>TRBD1|TRBV5-1|once|TRBJ1-1
TGCGCCAGCAGCTCGGACAGGGGGCAACCTTTGAACACTGAAGCTTTCTTT
CASSSDRGQPLNTEAFF
>.|TRBV30|few|TRBJ2-7
TGTGCCTGGAGTATGCCTAGCTCCTACGAGCAGTACTTC
CAWSMPSSYEQYF
>.|TRBV6-5|.|TRBJ1-1
TGTGCCAGCAGTCAGGACTTTATGAACACTGAAGCTTTCTTT
CASSQDFMNTEAFF
>TRBD2|TRBV30|.|TRBJ2-1
TGTGCCTGGAGTCGACTAGCGGGAACCTACAATGAGCAGTTCTTC
CAWSRLAGTYNEQFF
>.|TRBV5-4|.|TRBJ1-3
TGTGCCAGCAGCGGCCGCAATCTGGGAAACACCATATATTTT
CASSGRNLGNTIYF
>TRBD2|TRBV2|.|TRBJ2-1
TGTGCCAGCAGTACCGGACTAGCCGGCGAGCAGTTCTTC
CASSTGLAGEQFF
>TRBD2|TRBV5-1|.|TRBJ2-1
TGCGCCAGCAGCTCCCCAGCGGGAGGGTTGAATGAGCAGTTCTTC
CASSSPAGGLNEQFF
>TRBD1|TRBV7-9|.|TRBJ2-1
TGTGCCAGCAGCTTAGGGACAGGGGGAACTGAGCAGTTCTTC
CASSLGTGGTEQFF
>TRBD1|TRBV28|.|TRBJ1-5
TGTGCCAGCAACCCGGGACAGGGGGGTCAGCCCCAGCATTTT
CASNPGQGGQPQHF
>.|TRBV5-8|.|TRBJ2-1
TGTGCCAGCAGCCCGTACAGGGCTGAGCAGTTCTTC
CASSPYRAEQFF
>.|TRBV30|once|TRBJ2-7
TGTGCCTGGTCCCTCCGCTACGAGCAGTACTTC
CAWSLRYEQYF
>.|TRBV3-1/TRBV3-2|few|TRBJ1-6
TGTGCCAGCAGCAACTCTAATAATTCACCCCTCCACTTT
CASSNSNNSPLHF
>.|TRBV6-5|.|TRBJ2-5
TGTGCCAGCAGCCCGACACCCGATGGGACCCAGTACTTC
CASSPTPDGTQYF
>TRBD1|TRBV6-1|.|TRBJ2-7
TGTGCCAGCAGTGAAAGACAGGGCAGGTCCGAGCAGTACTTC
CASSERQGRSEQYF
>TRBD2|TRBV5-1|.|TRBJ2-3
TGCGCCAGCCGGACTAGCGGGAGCACAGATACGCAGTATTTT
CASRTSGSTDTQYF
>.|TRBV3-1/TRBV3-2|.|TRBJ1-1
TGTGCCAGCAAGGCAGGGAAGGGGAACACTGAAGCTTTCTTT
CASKAGKGNTEAFF
>.|TRBV30|.|TRBJ1-6
TGTGCCTGGAGTGTACAGCTGGATTCACCCCTCCACTTT
CAWSVQLDSPLHF
>TRBD1|TRBV5-1|.|TRBJ2-7
TGCGCCAGCAAAACTACAGGGGGCTTTGAAGAGCAGTACTTC
CASKTTGGFEEQYF
>.|TRBV3-1/TRBV3-2|.|TRBJ1-6
TGTGCCAGCAGCCAAGGAGACAGATACTCCTATAATTCACCCCTCCACTTT
CASSQGDRYSYNSPLHF
>TRBD2|TRBV18|.|TRBJ2-7
TGTGCCAGCTCACCAGGGAGGGAGACCTACGAGCAGTACTTC
CASSPGRETYEQYF
>TRBD2|TRBV7-9|once|TRBJ2-1
TGTGCCAGCAGAATTAGCGGGTCAAACAATGAGCAGTTCTTC
CASRISGSNNEQFF
>.|TRBV5-1|.|TRBJ2-7
TGCGCCAGCAGCCCAGGAGGACCGCAGAGCTCCTACGAGCAGTACTTC
CASSPGGPQSSYEQYF
>.|TRBV18|.|TRBJ1-3
TGTGCCAGCTCACCCCCCCCGGCGGCCGTAACCTCTGGAAACACCATATATTTT
CASSPPPAAVTSGNTIYF
>.|TRBV6-5|.|TRBJ2-5
TGTGCCAGTATAAGGACATACCAAGAGACCCAGTACTTC
CASIRTYQETQYF
>TRBD2|TRBV30|.|TRBJ2-3
TGTGCCTGGAAGGGACTAGCGGGACCCACAGATACGCAGTATTTT
CAWKGLAGPTDTQYF
>.|TRBV19|once|TRBJ1-5
TGTGCCAGCCACAGGGAGCCTAGGGATCAGCCCCAGCATTTT
CASHREPRDQPQHF
>TRBD1|TRBV2|.|TRBJ1-5
TGTGCCAGCAGCCGACAGGGGGGGTACGATCAGCCCCAGCATTTT
CASSRQGGYDQPQHF
>.|TRBV3-1/TRBV3-2|.|TRBJ1-5
TGTGCCAGCAGCTCGGGAAATCAGCCCCAGCATTTT
CASSSGNQPQHF
>.|TRBV28|.|TRBJ1-5
TGTGCCAGCAGTTCGAGACAGCCCCAGCATTTT
CASSSRQPQHF
>.|TRBV18|.|TRBJ2-5
TGTGCCAGCTCACCGACGGGTTCCCGAGAGACCCAGTACTTC
CASSPTGSRETQYF